These T cell receptor beta chains were read from a single sample in a study of cytomegalovirus exposure and HLA in healthy donors. TCRdb's table, derived via immunoSEQ multiplex PCR, lists solely in-frame clones and lacks some. The sample shows 80,000 to 90,000 clones, approximately 79% of them seen only once. Sequences were obtained from PBMCs. The receptor set was obtained from a man younger than 40 in good health and CMV-seronegative. CDR3s include the opening cysteine and the closing phenylalanine or tryptophan. Fields, in order: V gene, D gene, J gene, clone size, CDR3 protein, CDR3 DNA. The D gene is left open where the match is weak. Only some rows state a clone size, as once, few, many or a class for expanded clones.

TRBV10-1	-	TRBJ1-6	-	CASSNRQLETNSPLHF	TGCGCCAGCAGTAACCGACAGCTTGAAACTAATTCACCCCTCCACTTT
TRBV4-1	TRBD2	TRBJ2-7	-	CASSPGGGGGYEQYF	TGCGCCAGCAGCCCAGGTGGCGGCGGGGGCTACGAGCAGTACTTC
TRBV7-6	-	TRBJ1-1	-	CASSLVAGANTEAFF	TGTGCCAGCAGCTTAGTGGCAGGGGCGAACACTGAAGCTTTCTTT
TRBV7-3	TRBD1	TRBJ2-2	-	CASSLLRGQGGTGELFF	TGTGCCAGCAGCTTACTACGGGGACAGGGAGGTACCGGGGAGCTGTTTTTT
TRBV6-5	-	TRBJ2-7	few	CASSYSVLRDEQYF	TGTGCCAGCAGTTACTCGGTTTTGAGGGACGAGCAGTACTTC
TRBV13	-	TRBJ1-3	once	CASSRPGHYSGNTIYF	TGTGCCAGCAGCCGACCGGGACACTACTCTGGAAACACCATATATTTT
TRBV6-1	-	TRBJ1-1	few	CASSEASGEAFF	TGTGCCAGCAGTGAAGCATCGGGGGAAGCTTTCTTT
TRBV6-5	-	TRBJ2-7	-	CASSPAANGAYEQYF	TGTGCCAGCAGCCCCGCAGCGAATGGAGCCTACGAGCAGTACTTC
TRBV5-1	-	TRBJ1-2	-	CASSIRAASTDEYGYTF	TGCGCCAGCAGCATCCGGGCGGCTTCGACAGATGAATATGGCTACACCTTC
TRBV5-1	-	TRBJ1-3	-	CASSLGTEVNTIYF	TGCGCCAGCAGCTTGGGGACAGAGGTGAACACCATATATTTT
TRBV28	-	TRBJ1-2	-	CASSSTGIYGYTF	TGTGCCAGCAGTTCGACTGGTATCTATGGCTACACCTTC
TRBV28	TRBD1	TRBJ1-1	-	CASSDPSGTGTVNTEAFF	TGTGCCAGCAGCGACCCCTCCGGGACAGGGACTGTGAACACTGAAGCTTTCTTT
TRBV27	-	TRBJ1-5	-	CASSLSVRSNQPQHF	TGTGCCAGCAGTTTATCAGTTCGGAGCAATCAGCCCCAGCATTTT
TRBV5-1	-	TRBJ2-2	-	CASSLSGWMNTGELFF	TGCGCCAGCAGCTTGTCGGGGTGGATGAACACCGGGGAGCTGTTTTTT
TRBV2	-	TRBJ2-2	-	CASSELGSLNTGELFF	TGTGCCAGCAGTGAACTAGGCAGCCTGAACACCGGGGAGCTGTTTTTT
TRBV7-8	-	TRBJ2-7	-	CASSLGKSYEQYF	TGTGCCAGCAGCTTAGGCAAGAGCTACGAGCAGTACTTC
TRBV7-6	TRBD2	TRBJ2-1	few	CACAASGVPYNEQFF	TGTGCCTGCGCGGCTAGCGGGGTACCCTACAATGAGCAGTTCTTC
TRBV6-5	-	TRBJ2-6	-	CASSYSSSGANVLTF	TGTGCCAGCAGTTACTCGAGCTCTGGGGCCAACGTCCTGACTTTC
TRBV7-8	-	TRBJ1-1	-	CASSAPVLNTEAFF	TGTGCCAGCAGCGCCCCGGTGTTGAACACTGAAGCTTTCTTT
TRBV11-3	TRBD1	TRBJ2-1	few	CASSWDRGNEQFF	TGTGCCAGCAGCTGGGACAGGGGGAATGAGCAGTTCTTC
TRBV6-1	TRBD2	TRBJ2-7	few	CASSEASGVGSYEQYF	TGTGCCAGCAGTGAGGCTAGCGGGGTGGGATCCTACGAGCAGTACTTC
TRBV29-1	TRBD1	TRBJ2-4	-	CSVGGQGTGLAKNIQYF	TGCAGCGTTGGGGGACAGGGGACCGGTCTAGCCAAAAACATTCAGTACTTC
TRBV30	-	TRBJ2-7	few	CAWSVHNREPYEQYF	TGTGCCTGGAGTGTACACAACAGGGAACCGTACGAGCAGTACTTC
TRBV5-6	TRBD1	TRBJ1-3	-	CASSFRGHGNTIYF	TGTGCCAGCAGCTTCAGGGGGCATGGAAACACCATATATTTT
TRBV10-2	TRBD1	TRBJ1-6	-	CASRGTGGNSPLHF	TGCGCCAGCAGGGGCACAGGGGGCAATTCACCCCTCCACTTT
TRBV6-5	-	TRBJ1-5	-	CAAGGLDQPQHF	TGTGCCGCAGGCGGACTCGATCAGCCCCAGCATTTT
TRBV4-3	-	TRBJ1-4	-	CASSQDIVGSATNEKLFF	TGCGCCAGCAGCCAAGACATAGTGGGCAGTGCAACTAATGAAAAACTGTTTTTT
TRBV19	-	TRBJ1-1	-	CASSIRGSRANAEAFF	TGTGCCAGTAGTATAAGGGGGAGCCGGGCAAACGCTGAAGCTTTCTTT
TRBV6-1	TRBD1	TRBJ2-7	few	CASRRTGTYEQYF	TGTGCCAGCAGAAGGACAGGGACCTACGAGCAGTACTTC
TRBV5-1	-	TRBJ2-7	-	CASSLRGGLYEEQYF	TGCGCCAGCAGCTTAAGGGGGGGCCTCTACGAAGAGCAGTACTTC
TRBV27	TRBD2	TRBJ2-1	-	CASRFRAGGHEQFF	TGTGCCAGCAGGTTTAGAGCGGGGGGTCATGAGCAGTTCTTC
TRBV19	TRBD1	TRBJ2-7	once	CASSKPQGAEYEQYF	TGTGCCAGTAGTAAGCCACAGGGGGCCGAATACGAGCAGTACTTC
TRBV5-4	-	TRBJ2-7	-	CASRPYGAYEQYF	TGTGCCAGCCGTCCGTACGGAGCCTACGAGCAGTACTTC
TRBV2	-	TRBJ1-2	-	CASSGQAEANYGYTF	TGTGCCAGCAGTGGACAGGCGGAAGCTAACTATGGCTACACCTTC
TRBV7-2	TRBD1	TRBJ1-3	-	CASSPRQGRNTIYF	TGTGCCAGCAGCCCGCGACAGGGAAGAAACACCATATATTTT
TRBV29-1	TRBD1	TRBJ1-2	-	CSVEDSLQDRRYGYTF	TGCAGCGTTGAAGATAGTTTGCAGGACAGGCGTTATGGCTACACCTTC
TRBV5-1	TRBD1	TRBJ1-1	-	CASSLDGQGPEAFF	TGCGCCAGCAGCTTGGACGGACAGGGTCCCGAAGCTTTCTTT
TRBV6-5	TRBD1	TRBJ2-7	-	CASRPGQGSYEQYF	TGTGCAAGCCGACCGGGACAGGGCTCCTACGAGCAGTACTTC
TRBV18	TRBD2	TRBJ2-5	-	CACASGGLQETQYF	TGTGCCTGTGCCAGCGGGGGACTACAAGAGACCCAGTACTTC
TRBV5-1	TRBD1	TRBJ2-2	-	CASSLPTGAVGGELFF	TGCGCCAGCAGCCTACCGACAGGGGCCGTTGGCGGGGAGCTGTTTTTT
TRBV7-7	-	TRBJ2-7	-	CASSQWSGTPPYEQYF	TGTGCTAGCAGCCAGTGGTCCGGGACACCCCCCTACGAGCAGTACTTC
TRBV14	-	TRBJ1-6	-	CASSKRTANNSPLHF	TGTGCCAGCAGCAAGAGGACAGCAAATAATTCACCCCTCCACTTT
TRBV19	-	TRBJ1-4	few	CASSIDLGEKLFF	TGTGCCAGTAGTATAGATCTAGGTGAAAAACTGTTTTTT